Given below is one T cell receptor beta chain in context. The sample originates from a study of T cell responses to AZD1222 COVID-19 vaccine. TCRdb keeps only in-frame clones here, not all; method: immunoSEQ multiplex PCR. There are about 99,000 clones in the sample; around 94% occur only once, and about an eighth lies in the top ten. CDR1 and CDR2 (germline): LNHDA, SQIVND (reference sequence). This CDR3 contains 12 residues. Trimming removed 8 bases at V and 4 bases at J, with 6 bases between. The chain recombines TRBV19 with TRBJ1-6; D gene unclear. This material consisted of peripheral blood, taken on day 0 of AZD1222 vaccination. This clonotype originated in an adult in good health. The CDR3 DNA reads TGTGCCAGTCACACTTATAATTCACCCCTCCACTTT. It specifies CASHTYNSPLHF. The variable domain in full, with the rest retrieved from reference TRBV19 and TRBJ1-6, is DGGITQSPKYLFRKEGQNVTLSCEQNLNHDAMYWYRQDPGQGLRLIYYSQIVNDFQKGDIAEGYSVSREKKESFPLTVTSAQKNPTAFYLCASHTYNSPLHFGNGTRLTVT.